Following are 9 T cell receptor beta chains from one sample sequenced in a study of cytomegalovirus exposure and HLA in healthy donors. PCR involved 60 Vbeta and 13 Jbeta primers. The table came from immunoSEQ multiplex PCR; TCRdb's copy has only in-frame clones and leaves some out. There are roughly 120,000 clones in the sample, with 3.5% to 4.5% held by the top ten. Sequencing input: PBMCs. The receptors were gathered from a man younger than 40 in good health and CMV-seronegative.

The CDR3 loop is CAIVTFSGGAPDTQYF. The DNA for the CDR3 is TGTGCCATCGTAACCTTTAGCGGGGGGGCCCCAGATACGCAGTATTTT. The chain carries TRBV28 and TRBJ2-3; 11 positions match TRBD2. Germline CDR1 and CDR2: MDHEN and SYDVKM. After removal of 10 bases from V and 4 bases from J, the junction contained 13 bases not matched to a gene. CDR3 length equals 16 residues.

The V call is TRBV18, the J call TRBJ1-5, with TRBD1 identical over 7 bases. The germline gives CDR1 KGHSH, CDR2 LQKENI. CDR3 length: 14 residues. V lost 3 bases to trimming and J lost 7 bases; unmatched junction nucleotides: 6. The CDR3, as DNA: TGTGCCAGCTCACCCGACAGGGTGGGGCAGCCCCAGCATTTT. Protein: CASSPDRVGQPQHF.

V is TRBV25-1 and J is TRBJ2-7, with D maybe TRBD2 (7 bases). The CDR3 is made up of 15 amino acids. V was shortened by 7 bases and J by 7 bases, with 23 bases between the two germline ends. Germline V CDR1 and CDR2: MGHDK, SYGVNS. The CDR3 sequence is CASTDSRGGPGEQYF. In nucleotides, the CDR3 is TGTGCCAGCACCGACTCTAGGGGGGGCCCCGGGGAGCAGTACTTC.

CDR3 bases: TGTGCCACCAGCAACCTAGACAGGTATAATGGCTACACCTTC. It codes for CATSNLDRYNGYTF. J is TRBJ1-2 and V is TRBV15; a possible D gene is TRBD1 (6 bases). V dropped 4 bases and J dropped 6 bases, with 15 bases sitting between them. Germline V CDR1 and CDR2: LNHNV, YYDKDF (reference sequence). This CDR3 is 14 amino acids long.

The chain has TRBV5-1 and TRBJ2-5; perhaps TRBD2 as D (6 bases). V was cut by 1 base and J by 3 bases, with 16 bases left in between. The CDR3 loop spans 16 amino acids. Per germline, CDR1 SGHRS and CDR2 YFSETQ. For the CDR3, the DNA is TGCGCCAGCAGCTTGTTGGGAGGACAATCGAAAGAGACCCAGTACTTC. Translation gives CASSLLGGQSKETQYF.

This chain connects TRBV5-1 to TRBJ1-2; the match to TRBD1 covers 11 bases. Germline-derived CDR1 and CDR2 are SGHRS and YFSETQ. With 5 bases clipped from V and 5 bases from J, the junction kept 11 bases outside the gene matches. This CDR3 region has 16 residues. The CDR3 bases are TGCGCCAGCAGGTTCGGGACAGGGGGTTCAGGGTATGGCTACACCTTC. Translated: CASRFGTGGSGYGYTF.

V and J are TRBV7-2 and TRBJ2-5, with D tentatively TRBD2 (6 bases). The DNA end is more similar to TRBJ2-7, so the J call may be wrong. The CDR3 consists of 15 residues. Per the germline V gene, CDR1 is SGHTA and CDR2 is FQGNSA. The CDR3 spells CASSSVSGSVYEQYF. The CDR3 DNA reads as TGTGCCAGCAGCTCGGTTAGCGGATCAGTCTACGAGCAGTACTTC.

The chain employs TRBV11-1 and TRBJ2-1; a possible D gene is TRBD1 (6 bases). This CDR3 has 14 residues. V was shortened by 2 bases and J by 6 bases, with 11 bases between the two germline ends. Per germline, CDR1 SGHAT and CDR2 FQDESV (reference sequence). CDR3 DNA sequence: TGTGCCAGCAGCTTATATGGGGGCACCAATGAGCAGTTCTTC. Encoded protein: CASSLYGGTNEQFF.

The rearrangement uses TRBV29-1 and TRBJ2-7; tentatively, D is TRBD1 (5 bases). Germline V CDR1 and CDR2: SQVTM, ANQGSEA. CDR3 length: 12 residues. V was trimmed by 7 bases and J by 0 bases, leaving 10 bases between them. CDR3 protein: CSAQGGSYEQYF. CDR3 in DNA: TGCAGCGCCCAGGGTGGCTCCTACGAGCAGTACTTC.